These 20 T cell receptor beta chains came from one sample sequenced in a study of blood T cells in healthy people across ages. The use of a sample-barcoded 5' primer and a J-beta primer mix characterized a second PCR of about 7 to 12 cycles. One entry per CDR3 protein results from TCRdb running MiXCR on the 5' RACE reads. Counted here are about 1,500,000 distinct CDR3 sequences, 42% occurring once; the ten biggest clones make up under 8%. Sequencing was carried out using blood. These receptors were collected from a young woman in good health.

Only a few counts were recorded for this clonotype. This chain connects TRBV20-1 to TRBJ1-1; D gene uncertain. This CDR3 spans 12 amino acids. Germline CDR1 and CDR2: DFQATT and SNEGSKA (reference sequence). Trimming cost V 2 bases and J 3 bases, with 7 bases left between them. The CDR3 nucleotides are TGCAGTGCTAGATCCTTGGACACTGAAGCTTTCTTT. This encodes CSARSLDTEAFF.

The V call is TRBV10-3, the J call TRBJ1-6; D is ambiguous. The CDR3 runs 14 residues. Trimming took 0 bases from V and 10 from J, leaving 10 bases between them. Germline V gives CDR1 ENHRY, CDR2 SYGVKD. The CDR3 sequence is CAISESGGVSPLHF. CDR3 DNA: TGTGCCATCAGTGAGTCCGGCGGAGTATCACCCCTCCACTTT.

V gene TRBV29-1 combines with J gene TRBJ2-1; D is perhaps TRBD1 (5 bases). Germline V CDR1 and CDR2: SQVTM, ANQGSEA. The V end was cut by 2 bases, the J end by 3 bases, with 17 bases between. This CDR3 spans 16 amino acids. CDR3 sequence: CSVESGPSRVYNEQFF. The CDR3 coding sequence is TGCAGCGTTGAATCGGGTCCCAGCAGGGTCTACAATGAGCAGTTCTTC.

The V and J genes are TRBV9 and TRBJ2-7; TRBD2 is a possible D gene (6 bases). Germline CDR1 SGDLS, CDR2 YYNGEE. The CDR3 extends over 15 amino acids. V shed 0 bases and J shed 0 bases, with 10 bases lying between them. The CDR3, as DNA: TGTGCCAGCAGCGTAGAGTTCGGGAGCTCCTACGAGCAGTACTTC. Its protein is CASSVEFGSSYEQYF. Based on the CDR3 plus reference TRBV9 and TRBJ2-7, the full variable domain is DSGVTQTPKHLITATGQRVTLRCSPRSGDLSVYWYQQSLDQGLQFLIQYYNGEERAKGNILERFSAQQFPDLHSELNLSSLELGDSALYFCASSVEFGSSYEQYFGPGTRLTVT.

The chain employs TRBV29-1 and TRBJ1-3; TRBD1 aligns across 7 bases. Germline loops: CDR1 SQVTM, CDR2 ANQGSEA. This CDR3 is built from 14 residues. Losses at the gene ends were 7 bases for V and 0 bases for J; bases not matched to a gene: 6. The CDR3 sequence is CSAQGRDSGNTIYF. CDR3 nucleotides: TGCAGCGCACAGGGGAGGGACTCTGGAAACACCATATATTTT.

This clonotype was picked up a small number of times. This chain connects TRBV5-1 to TRBJ2-3; tentatively, D is TRBD2 (5 bases). The CDR3 extends over 16 amino acids. V lost 3 bases and J 2 bases, leaving 16 bases between the germline ends. Germline V CDR1 and CDR2: SGHRS, YFSETQ. The CDR3 loop is CASSWGVARSTDTQYF. DNA of the CDR3: TGCGCCAGCAGCTGGGGAGTAGCGAGGTCCACAGATACGCAGTATTTT.

This CDR3 reads CSASPLGGDEQYF. CDR3 nucleotide sequence: TGCAGTGCTAGTCCCTTAGGGGGGGATGAGCAGTACTTC. V is TRBV20-1 and J is TRBJ2-5; D may be TRBD2 (7 bases). CDR3 size: 13 residues. Germline V gene lookup returns CDR1 DFQATT and CDR2 SNEGSKA (reference sequence). The germline V and J ends were trimmed by 3 bases and 11 bases, with 19 bases remaining between them.

This sequence joins TRBV20-1 and TRBJ2-5, with D unclear. The V and J ends lost 2 bases and 4 bases respectively, with 11 bases between them. Germline loops: CDR1 DFQATT, CDR2 SNEGSKA (reference sequence). The CDR3 is made up of 13 amino acids. CDR3 DNA sequence: TGCAGTGCTAGAAGGTCCCACCGAGAGACCCAGTACTTC. Encoded protein: CSARRSHRETQYF.

The V and J genes are TRBV5-1 and TRBJ1-2; 11 nucleotides match TRBD1. The junction had 1 base not matched to a gene; V was cut back by 2 bases and J by 4 bases. CDR3 length: 14 amino acids. CDR1 and CDR2 (germline): SGHRS, YFSETQ. CDR3 protein: CASSFGTGGYGYTF. In nucleotides, the CDR3 is TGCGCCAGCAGCTTCGGGACAGGGGGCTATGGCTACACCTTC.

The rearrangement uses TRBV18 and TRBJ1-1, with D perhaps matching TRBD1 (5 bases). Germline CDR1 is KGHSH and CDR2 is LQKENI. The CDR3 sequence is 14 residues long. Trimming pared 3 bases from V and 8 bases from J, leaving 16 bases between. CDR3 amino acids: CASSPTAGRGEAFF. The CDR3 DNA is TGTGCCAGCTCACCCACCGCGGGGAGGGGCGAAGCTTTCTTT.

The chain has TRBV11-2 and TRBJ1-1; the D gene is possibly TRBD1 (6 bases). Trimming removed 6 bases at V and 8 bases at J, with 19 bases between. Germline CDR1 SGHAT, CDR2 FQNNGV. The CDR3 consists of 14 residues. CDR3 region: CASSPATGTREAFF. The CDR3 DNA sequence: TGTGCCAGCAGTCCTGCAACAGGGACCAGAGAAGCTTTCTTT.

The chain is built from TRBV6-1 and TRBJ2-3; D gene unclear. The length of the CDR3 is 17 residues. V was cut by 1 base and J by 2 bases, with 16 bases left in between. Germline CDR1 and CDR2: MNHNS and SASEGT. The CDR3 here is CASSEGPGSTYTDTQYF. The CDR3 bases are TGTGCCAGCAGTGAAGGCCCCGGGTCTACCTACACAGATACGCAGTATTTT.

Only a few counts were recorded for this clonotype. The genes are TRBV10-3 and TRBJ2-7; TRBD1 or TRBD2 may be the D gene (5 bases each). Germline V lookup: CDR1 ENHRY, CDR2 SYGVKD. This CDR3 is built from 12 residues. The V and J ends lost 9 bases and 5 bases respectively, with 14 bases between them. The CDR3 bases are TGTGCCATGGGGGACGGTTTCAACGAGCAGTACTTC. This translates into CAMGDGFNEQYF.

Regarding this clonotype: A clone one base away is much larger, so this may be a read error. The rearrangement links TRBV5-1 to TRBJ2-7; TRBD1 matches at 9 bases. CDR3 length: 14 amino acids. Trimming removed 3 bases from V and 4 bases from J; junction bases left unmatched: 5. CDR1 and CDR2 (germline): SGHRS, YFSETQ. CDR3 residues: CASSYAGTGYEQYF. As DNA, the CDR3 is TGCGCCAGCAGCTACGCCGGGACAGGGTACGAGCAGTACTTC.

This clonotype was recorded a few times. The rearrangement links TRBV12-5 to TRBJ2-7; the D gene is possibly TRBD1 (5 bases). The CDR3 is 11 residues long. V was clipped by 3 bases and J by 8 bases, with 8 bases between them. Germline V CDR1 and CDR2: LGHNT, FRNRAP. DNA of the CDR3: TGTGCTAGTGGTTTAGGACATCAGCAGTACTTC. Translation: CASGLGHQQYF.

In its sample, this clonotype was seen a few times. The rearrangement joins TRBV5-6 to TRBJ1-1; D possibly corresponds to TRBD1 (5 bases). The CDR3 totals 14 residues. Trimming stripped 1 base from V and 7 bases from J, with 14 bases between. From germline, CDR1 is SGHDT and CDR2 YYEEEE. The CDR3 nucleotides read TGTGCCAGCAGCTTGCGTCAGGGTAAGGGTGAAGCTTTCTTT. Amino acids: CASSLRQGKGEAFF.

The V and J genes are TRBV9 and TRBJ1-5; D unresolved. Germline V lookup: CDR1 SGDLS, CDR2 YYNGEE. This CDR3 is built from 14 residues. The V end was cut by 3 bases, the J end by 2 bases, with 9 bases between. This CDR3 is CASSGGWGNQPQHF. The DNA for the CDR3 is TGTGCCAGCAGCGGAGGATGGGGCAATCAGCCCCAGCATTTT.

This chain uses TRBV24-1 with TRBJ1-1; D is unresolved. With 3 bases removed from V and 5 bases from J, the gap between germline ends came to 12 bases. The germline gives CDR1 KGHDR, CDR2 SFDVKD. The CDR3 contains 14 residues. The CDR3 sequence: CATSDGTLETEAFF. The DNA of the CDR3 is TGTGCCACCAGTGATGGAACCCTGGAGACTGAAGCTTTCTTT.

This clonotype was seen just once. The rearrangement joins TRBV27 to TRBJ2-1, with 7 bases matching TRBD1. This CDR3 spans 15 amino acids. The germline CDR1 and CDR2 sequences are MNHEY and SMNVEV (reference sequence). The V segment lost 8 bases and the J segment 0 bases; nucleotides outside the gene matches: 7. CDR3 protein: CASALTGSSYNEQFF. Written as DNA, the CDR3 is TGTGCCAGCGCCCTGACAGGGAGCTCCTACAATGAGCAGTTCTTC.

On this clonotype: This may be a read error: a much more frequent sequence differs by one nucleotide. The chain carries TRBV6-1 and TRBJ2-1, with TRBD2 matching 13 bases. Germline V lookup: CDR1 MNHNS, CDR2 SASEGT. This CDR3 contains 16 residues. With 5 bases clipped from V and 9 bases from J, the junction kept 10 bases outside the gene matches. The CDR3 protein is CASSHGTSGKTSEQFF. The CDR3, as DNA: TGTGCCAGCAGTCACGGGACTAGCGGGAAAACAAGTGAGCAGTTCTTC.